Following are 20 T cell receptor beta chains from one sample sequenced in a study of CD8+ T cells in alopecia areata. The treatment is: oral pan-JAK inhibitor, 5-10 mg twice daily. Isolated RNA was reverse transcribed into cDNA used as the sequencing template. Sequencing was performed with immunoSEQ multiplex PCR; in TCRdb, only in-frame clones are kept and a portion is missing. Altogether roughly 110,000 clones are present, around 83% being singletons, with the ten largest covering 20% to 25%. The specimen comprised CD8+ T cells sorted from blood, sampled at week 24, from a patient treated with tofacitinib. These receptors all stem from a human donor with alopecia areata.

The chain joins TRBV19 to TRBJ2-7; perhaps TRBD2 as D (6 bases). The V end was cut by 4 bases, the J end by 4 bases, with 14 bases between. The CDR3 extends over 14 amino acids. Germline-derived CDR1 and CDR2 are LNHDA and SQIVND (reference sequence). The CDR3 protein is CASSTPGRLYEQYF. Here the CDR3 DNA reads TGTGCCAGTAGTACCCCGGGGAGGCTATACGAGCAGTACTTC.

This clone is a singleton in its sample. This chain connects TRBV18 to TRBJ2-7; 7 nucleotides align to TRBD1. The V gene's germline CDR1 is KGHSH and CDR2 LQKENI. After removal of 0 bases from V and 5 bases from J, the junction contained 7 bases not matched to a gene. This CDR3 region has 15 residues. The CDR3 protein is CASSPPTGKSHEQYF. DNA for the CDR3: TGTGCCAGCTCACCACCGACAGGGAAGTCCCACGAGCAGTACTTC.

CDR3 amino acids: CASSLVTGMDEEQYF. In DNA form, the CDR3 reads TGTGCCAGCAGCTTGGTGACAGGAATGGATGAAGAGCAGTACTTC. V and J are TRBV7-9 and TRBJ2-7, with D perhaps TRBD1 (6 bases). V was clipped by 3 bases and J by 7 bases, with 19 bases between them. Germline loops: CDR1 SEHNR, CDR2 FQNEAQ (reference sequence). The CDR3 totals 15 residues.

The CDR3 region is CASSVFIQAMNTEAFF. The CDR3, as DNA: TGTGCCAGCAGCGTGTTTATTCAGGCCATGAACACTGAAGCTTTCTTT. V is TRBV7-9 and J is TRBJ1-1, with D uncertain. Germline-derived CDR1 and CDR2 are SEHNR and FQNEAQ (reference sequence). This CDR3 has 16 amino acids. The ends were cut back, 5 bases at V and 0 bases at J, with 16 bases in the middle.

The rearrangement links TRBV2 to TRBJ1-1, with D possibly matching TRBD1 (6 bases). The CDR3 spans 18 residues. The ends were cut back, 6 bases at V and 8 bases at J, with 31 bases in the middle. The germline CDR1 and CDR2 sequences are SNHLY and FYNNEI. The CDR3 is CASRRGTNRAPLVAEAFF. DNA of the CDR3: TGTGCCAGCAGAAGGGGGACGAACAGGGCCCCACTGGTCGCCGAAGCTTTCTTT.

The gene calls are TRBV2 and TRBJ2-5, with a possible D match to TRBD2 (6 bases). Germline V gives CDR1 SNHLY, CDR2 FYNNEI. CDR3 length equals 15 residues. V was trimmed by 3 bases and J by 1 base, leaving 12 bases between them. The CDR3: CASSEEEGPQETQYF. The DNA for the CDR3 is TGTGCCAGCAGTGAGGAGGAGGGGCCCCAAGAGACCCAGTACTTC.

The chain carries TRBV7-2 and TRBJ1-2; D gene ambiguous. V was trimmed by 3 bases and J by 0 bases, leaving 5 bases between them. The CDR3 consists of 13 residues. Germline CDR1 reads SGHTA; CDR2 reads FQGNSA. The CDR3, as DNA: TGTGCCAGCAGCTTCTCAACTAACTATGGCTACACCTTC. Amino acid sequence: CASSFSTNYGYTF.

J is TRBJ2-1 and V is TRBV5-1; D possibly corresponds to TRBD1 (5 bases). Germline CDR1 and CDR2: SGHRS and YFSETQ. The CDR3 sequence is 15 residues long. Trimming left V 4 bases short and J 8 bases short, with 19 bases between. The CDR3 bases are TGCGCCAGCAGCCTTGTCGGGCAGGGCCGGGATGAGCAGTTCTTC. The encoded protein is CASSLVGQGRDEQFF.

The chain employs TRBV4-1 and TRBJ2-1; D ambiguous. This CDR3 has 13 amino acids. Germline CDR1 and CDR2: MGHRA and YSYEKL. V lost 0 bases, J lost 3 bases, and 3 bases lay in between. The CDR3 spells CASSQEGYNEQFF. CDR3 nucleotides: TGCGCCAGCAGCCAAGAAGGCTACAATGAGCAGTTCTTC.

The V call is TRBV13, the J call TRBJ2-7; D uncertain. Germline loops: CDR1 PRHDT, CDR2 FYEKMQ (reference sequence). Trimming cost V 5 bases and J 5 bases, with 10 bases left between them. The CDR3 is 12 residues long. CDR3 nucleotides: TGTGCCAGCAGCCCCGGCCCGGACGAGCAGTACTTC. Encoded protein: CASSPGPDEQYF. Variable domain in full (rest from reference TRBV13 and TRBJ2-7): AAGVIQSPRHLIKEKRETATLKCYPIPRHDTVYWYQQGPGQDPQFLISFYEKMQSDKGSIPDRFSAQQFSDYHSELNMSSLELGDSALYFCASSPGPDEQYFGPGTRLTVT.

The chain employs TRBV5-5 and TRBJ2-5; D may be TRBD2 (7 bases). The V and J ends lost 0 bases and 2 bases respectively, with 20 bases between them. CDR1 and CDR2 from the germline V gene are SGHKS and YYEKEE (reference sequence). This CDR3 spans 18 amino acids. CDR3 residues: CASSLDSQGRGRQETQYF. The CDR3 DNA reads as TGTGCCAGCAGCTTGGATTCGCAGGGGAGGGGAAGACAAGAGACCCAGTACTTC.

CDR3 DNA: TGTGCCAGCAGCTCCAGCCAGACTGATTATAATTCACCCCTCCACTTT. Its protein is CASSSSQTDYNSPLHF. The rearrangement joins TRBV11-3 to TRBJ1-6; D not resolved. From germline, CDR1 is SGHNT and CDR2 YENEEA. The CDR3 consists of 16 residues. Trimming took 4 bases from V and 4 from J, leaving 14 bases between them. The full variable domain, completed using reference TRBV11-3 and TRBJ1-6, is EAGVVQSPRYKIIEKKQPVAFWCNPISGHNTLYWYLQNLGQGPELLIRYENEEAVDDSQLPKDRFSAERLKGVDSTLKIQPAELGDSAVYLCASSSSQTDYNSPLHFGNGTRLTVT.

The chain uses TRBV6-5 and TRBJ2-7, with 7 nucleotides matching TRBD1. The germline CDR1 and CDR2 sequences are MNHEY and SVGAGI. The CDR3 runs 14 residues. After removal of 3 bases from V and 6 bases from J, the junction contained 8 bases not matched to a gene. CDR3 sequence reads: CASSYSDRDGEQYF. The CDR3 DNA reads TGTGCCAGCAGTTATTCCGACAGGGATGGCGAGCAGTACTTC.

The V call is TRBV9, the J call TRBJ2-1; 10 nucleotides agree with TRBD2. Germline V CDR1 and CDR2: SGDLS, YYNGEE. The CDR3 extends over 13 amino acids. J was trimmed by 4 bases and V by 7 bases; bases with no gene match: 2. The CDR3 sequence: CASGAGGYNEQFF. CDR3 nucleotides: TGTGCCAGCGGAGCGGGGGGGTACAATGAGCAGTTCTTC.

The V gene is TRBV6-6, the J gene TRBJ1-1; TRBD1 matches at 8 bases. V dropped 5 bases and J dropped 1; count of bases not matched to a gene: 0. There are 13 residues in the CDR3. Germline values: CDR1 MNHNY, CDR2 SVGAGI (reference sequence). CDR3 amino acids: CASSGQGNTEAFF. DNA for the CDR3: TGTGCCAGCAGTGGACAGGGGAACACTGAAGCTTTCTTT.

This clone turned up a few times. The chain couples TRBV7-8 to TRBJ2-5; 7 bases fit TRBD1. In germline, CDR1 is SGHVS, CDR2 FQNEAQ. J was trimmed by 5 bases and V by 5 bases; bases with no gene match: 11. The CDR3 is 15 residues long. The DNA for the CDR3 is TGTGCCAGCAGCCATAGGACAGGTTCGGGCGAGACCCAGTACTTC. Protein: CASSHRTGSGETQYF.

The chain joins TRBV4-3 to TRBJ2-7; a weak D match, TRBD1 (6 bases). V was cut by 0 bases and J by 2 bases, with 14 bases left in between. The CDR3 consists of 16 residues. CDR1 LGHNA and CDR2 YSLEER come from the germline V gene. The CDR3 region has the DNA TGCGCCAGCAGCCAAGATTGGGGGCAGAGACCCTACGAGCAGTACTTC. Protein product: CASSQDWGQRPYEQYF.

This chain links TRBV15 with TRBJ2-1; D is uncertain. Looked up from germline, CDR1 is LNHNV and CDR2 is YYDKDF (reference sequence). With 0 bases removed from V and 5 bases from J, the gap between germline ends came to 14 bases. The CDR3 has 16 amino acids. Here the CDR3 reads CATSRDLMGGDNEQFF. Written as DNA, the CDR3 is TGTGCCACCAGCAGAGATCTGATGGGCGGCGACAATGAGCAGTTCTTC. The full variable domain, in which reference TRBV15 and TRBJ2-1 provide the parts outside the CDR3, is DAMVIQNPRYQVTQFGKPVTLSCSQTLNHNVMYWYQQKSSQAPKLLFHYYDKDFNNEADTPDNFQSRRPNTSFCFLDIRSPGLGDTAMYLCATSRDLMGGDNEQFFGPGTRLTVL.

V is TRBV13 and J is TRBJ2-6; D gene uncertain. Germline assignment: CDR1 PRHDT and CDR2 FYEKMQ (reference sequence). This CDR3 has 15 residues. V was trimmed by 0 bases and J by 4 bases, leaving 7 bases between them. The chain's CDR3 is CASSLGAAGANVLTF. The CDR3 region has the DNA TGTGCCAGCAGCTTAGGCGCCGCCGGGGCCAACGTCCTGACTTTC.

The J gene is TRBJ1-2, the V gene TRBV7-9; D gene unclear. The V and J ends lost 2 bases and 5 bases respectively, with 12 bases between them. This CDR3 is 14 amino acids long. Per germline, CDR1 SEHNR and CDR2 FQNEAQ (reference sequence). The CDR3 sequence: CASSLTFPGYGYTF. CDR3 DNA sequence: TGTGCCAGCAGCTTAACGTTCCCTGGGTATGGCTACACCTTC.